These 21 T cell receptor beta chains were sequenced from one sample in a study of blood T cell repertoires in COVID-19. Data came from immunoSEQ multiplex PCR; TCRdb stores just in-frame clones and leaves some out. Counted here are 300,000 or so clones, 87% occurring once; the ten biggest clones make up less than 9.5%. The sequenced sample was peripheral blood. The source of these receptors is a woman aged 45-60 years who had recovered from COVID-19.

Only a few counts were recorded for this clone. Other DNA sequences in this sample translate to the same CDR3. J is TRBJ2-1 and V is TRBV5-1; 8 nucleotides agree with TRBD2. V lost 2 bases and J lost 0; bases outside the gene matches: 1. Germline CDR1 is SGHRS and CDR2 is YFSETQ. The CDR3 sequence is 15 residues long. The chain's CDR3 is CASSLSGSSYNEQFF. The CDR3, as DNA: TGCGCCAGCAGCTTAAGCGGGAGCTCCTACAATGAGCAGTTCTTC.

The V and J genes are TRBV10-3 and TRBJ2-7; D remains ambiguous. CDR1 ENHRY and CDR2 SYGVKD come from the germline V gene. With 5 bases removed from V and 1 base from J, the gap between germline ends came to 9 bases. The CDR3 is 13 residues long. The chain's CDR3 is CAISPRSSYEQYF. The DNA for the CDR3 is TGTGCCATCAGTCCGAGGTCTTCCTACGAGCAGTACTTC.

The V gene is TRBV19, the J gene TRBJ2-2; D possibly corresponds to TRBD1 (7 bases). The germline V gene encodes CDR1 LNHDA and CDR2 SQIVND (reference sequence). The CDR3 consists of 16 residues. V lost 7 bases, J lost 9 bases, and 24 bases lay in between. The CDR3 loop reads CASTPRQGGVIRELFF. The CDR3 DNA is TGTGCCAGTACCCCGCGGCAGGGGGGAGTGATCCGGGAGCTGTTTTTT.

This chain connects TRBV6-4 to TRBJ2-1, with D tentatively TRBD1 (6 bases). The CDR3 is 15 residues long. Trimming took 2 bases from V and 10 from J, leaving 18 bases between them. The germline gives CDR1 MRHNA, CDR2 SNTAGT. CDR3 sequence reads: CASSDDSRGSREQFF. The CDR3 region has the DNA TGTGCCAGCAGTGACGATAGTAGGGGGTCGCGGGAGCAGTTCTTC.

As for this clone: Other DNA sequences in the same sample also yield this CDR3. This CDR3 is CASSSGYGYTF. In nucleotides, the CDR3 is TGTGCCAGCAGTTCGGGCTATGGCTACACCTTC. V usage is TRBV12-3 or TRBV12-4 and J usage is TRBJ1-2; the D is unclear. V lost 4 bases, J lost 4 bases, and 4 bases lay in between. CDR3 length: 11 residues.

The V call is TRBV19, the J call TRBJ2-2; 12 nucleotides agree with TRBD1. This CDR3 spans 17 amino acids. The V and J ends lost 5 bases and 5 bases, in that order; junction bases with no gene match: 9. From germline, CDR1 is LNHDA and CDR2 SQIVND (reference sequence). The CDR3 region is CASSPSRDRGRTGELFF. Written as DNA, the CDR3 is TGTGCCAGTAGTCCGTCCCGGGACAGGGGGCGTACCGGGGAGCTGTTTTTT.

In DNA form, the CDR3 reads TGTGCCAGCAGTTTCGTACCAGGGCACCCGAATCAGCCCCAGCATTTT. Its protein product is CASSFVPGHPNQPQHF. This chain joins TRBV28 and TRBJ1-5; TRBD1 might be the D (5 bases). Trimming left V 3 bases short and J 4 bases short, with 16 bases between. Germline CDR1 reads MDHEN; CDR2 reads SYDVKM. CDR3 length: 16 residues.

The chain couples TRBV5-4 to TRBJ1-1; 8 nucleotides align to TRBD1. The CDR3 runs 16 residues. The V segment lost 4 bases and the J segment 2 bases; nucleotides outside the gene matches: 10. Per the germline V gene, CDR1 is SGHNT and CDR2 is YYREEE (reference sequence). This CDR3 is CASSPGQGSANTEAFF. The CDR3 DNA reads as TGTGCCAGCAGCCCCGGACAGGGTTCGGCTAACACTGAAGCTTTCTTT.

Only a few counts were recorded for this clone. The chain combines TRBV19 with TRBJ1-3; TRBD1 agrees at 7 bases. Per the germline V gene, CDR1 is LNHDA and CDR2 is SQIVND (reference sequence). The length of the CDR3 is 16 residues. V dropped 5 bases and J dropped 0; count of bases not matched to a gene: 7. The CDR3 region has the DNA TGTGCCAGTAGTGCCACCGGGACAGACTCTGGAAACACCATATATTTT. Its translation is CASSATGTDSGNTIYF.

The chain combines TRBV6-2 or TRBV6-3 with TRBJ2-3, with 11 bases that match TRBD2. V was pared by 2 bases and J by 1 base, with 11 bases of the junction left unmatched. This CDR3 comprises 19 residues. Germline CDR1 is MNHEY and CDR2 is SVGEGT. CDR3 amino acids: CASSYPASGGNLRTDTQYF. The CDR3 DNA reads TGTGCCAGCAGTTACCCCGCTAGCGGGGGGAACCTTCGCACAGATACGCAGTATTTT.

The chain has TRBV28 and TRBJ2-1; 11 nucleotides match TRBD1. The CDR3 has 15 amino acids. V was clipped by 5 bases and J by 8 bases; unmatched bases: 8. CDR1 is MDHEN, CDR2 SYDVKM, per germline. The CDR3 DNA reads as TGTGCCAGCAGTCCACCGGGACAGGGGGATCATGAGCAGTTCTTC. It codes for CASSPPGQGDHEQFF.

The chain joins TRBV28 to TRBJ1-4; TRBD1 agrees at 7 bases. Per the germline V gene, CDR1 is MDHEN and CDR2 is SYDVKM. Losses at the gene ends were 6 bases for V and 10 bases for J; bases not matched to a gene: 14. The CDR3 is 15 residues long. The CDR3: CASRPNRGLGGKLFF. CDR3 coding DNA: TGTGCCAGCAGACCAAACAGGGGCCTCGGAGGAAAACTGTTTTTT. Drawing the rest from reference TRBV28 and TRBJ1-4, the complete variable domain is DVKVTQSSRYLVKRTGEKVFLECVQDMDHENMFWYRQDPGLGLRLIYFSYDVKMKEKGDIPEGYSVSREKKERFSLILESASTNQTSMYLCASRPNRGLGGKLFFGSGTQLSVL.

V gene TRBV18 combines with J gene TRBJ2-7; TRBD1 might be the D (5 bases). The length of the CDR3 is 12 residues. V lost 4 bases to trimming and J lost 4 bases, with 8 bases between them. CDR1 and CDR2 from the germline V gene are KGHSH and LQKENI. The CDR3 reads CASSQTAYEQYF. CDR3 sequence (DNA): TGTGCCAGCTCACAGACAGCGTACGAGCAGTACTTC.

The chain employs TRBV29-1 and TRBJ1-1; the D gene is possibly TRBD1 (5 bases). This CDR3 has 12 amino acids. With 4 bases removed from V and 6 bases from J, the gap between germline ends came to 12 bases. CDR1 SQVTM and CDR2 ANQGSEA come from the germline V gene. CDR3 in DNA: TGCAGCGTTGGGGTCGGAGGGGCTGAAGCTTTCTTT. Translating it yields CSVGVGGAEAFF.

CDR3 nucleotides: TGTGCCAGTAGGCCCCTGACAGGAGAAATTTACAATGAGCAGTTCTTC. This codes for CASRPLTGEIYNEQFF. V is TRBV19 and J is TRBJ2-1; perhaps TRBD1 as D (6 bases). V dropped 6 bases and J dropped 4 bases, with 19 bases sitting between them. The CDR3 covers 16 residues. Germline V gives CDR1 LNHDA, CDR2 SQIVND (reference sequence).

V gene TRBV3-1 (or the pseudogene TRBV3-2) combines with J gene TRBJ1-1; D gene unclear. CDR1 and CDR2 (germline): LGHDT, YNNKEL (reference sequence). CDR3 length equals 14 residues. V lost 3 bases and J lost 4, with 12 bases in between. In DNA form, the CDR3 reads TGTGCCAGCAGCCACCGTGGGCAATTCACTGAAGCTTTCTTT. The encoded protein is CASSHRGQFTEAFF.

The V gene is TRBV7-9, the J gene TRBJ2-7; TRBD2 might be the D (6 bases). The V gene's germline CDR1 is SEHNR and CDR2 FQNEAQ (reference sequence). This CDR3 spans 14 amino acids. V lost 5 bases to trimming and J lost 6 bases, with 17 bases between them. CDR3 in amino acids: CASSRPDGGPEQYF. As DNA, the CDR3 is TGTGCCAGCAGCCGACCAGACGGGGGACCCGAGCAGTACTTC.

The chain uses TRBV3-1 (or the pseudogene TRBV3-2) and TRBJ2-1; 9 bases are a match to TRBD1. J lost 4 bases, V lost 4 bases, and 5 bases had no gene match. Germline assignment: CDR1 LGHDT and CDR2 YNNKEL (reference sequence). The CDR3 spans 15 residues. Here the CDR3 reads CASSPGTGSYNEQFF. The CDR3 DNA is TGTGCCAGCAGCCCCGGGACAGGGAGTTACAATGAGCAGTTCTTC.

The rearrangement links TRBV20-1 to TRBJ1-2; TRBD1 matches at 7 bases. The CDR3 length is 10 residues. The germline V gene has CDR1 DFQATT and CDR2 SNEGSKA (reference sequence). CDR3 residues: CRGQNYGYTF. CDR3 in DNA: TGCAGGGGACAGAACTATGGCTACACCTTC.

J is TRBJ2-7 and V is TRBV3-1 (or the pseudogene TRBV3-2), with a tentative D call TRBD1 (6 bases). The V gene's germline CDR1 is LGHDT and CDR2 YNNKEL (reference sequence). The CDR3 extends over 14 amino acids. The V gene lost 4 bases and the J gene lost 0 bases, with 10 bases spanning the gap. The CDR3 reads CASSLGHNSYEQYF. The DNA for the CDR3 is TGTGCCAGCAGCCTGGGACACAACTCCTACGAGCAGTACTTC.

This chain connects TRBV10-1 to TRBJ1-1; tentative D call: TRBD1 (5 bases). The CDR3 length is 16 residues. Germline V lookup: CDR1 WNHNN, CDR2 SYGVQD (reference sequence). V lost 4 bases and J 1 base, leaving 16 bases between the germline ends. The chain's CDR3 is CASSARRGRGNTEAFF. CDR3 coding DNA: TGCGCCAGCAGTGCCCGACGGGGGAGGGGGAACACTGAAGCTTTCTTT.